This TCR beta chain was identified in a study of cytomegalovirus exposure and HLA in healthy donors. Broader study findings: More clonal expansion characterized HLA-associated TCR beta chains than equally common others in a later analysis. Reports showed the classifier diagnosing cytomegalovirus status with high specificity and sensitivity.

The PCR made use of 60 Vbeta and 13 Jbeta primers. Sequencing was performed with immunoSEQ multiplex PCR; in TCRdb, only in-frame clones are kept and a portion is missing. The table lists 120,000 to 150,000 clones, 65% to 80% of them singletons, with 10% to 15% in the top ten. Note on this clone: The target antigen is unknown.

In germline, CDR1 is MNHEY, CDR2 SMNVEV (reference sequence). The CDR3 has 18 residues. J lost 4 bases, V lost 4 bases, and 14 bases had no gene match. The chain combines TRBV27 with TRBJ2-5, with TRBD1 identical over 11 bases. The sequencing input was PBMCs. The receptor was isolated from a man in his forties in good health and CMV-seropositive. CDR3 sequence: CASSSTLRWGTGGETQYF. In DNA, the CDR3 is TGTGCCAGCAGTTCCACCCTCCGCTGGGGGACAGGGGGAGAGACCCAGTACTTC.